The 29 T cell receptor beta chains below come from one sample, sequenced in a study of OX40 agonist ivuxolimab in advanced cancers. Produced via immunoSEQ multiplex PCR; TCRdb's table is partial and in-frame only. This table holds around 64,000 clones, about four fifths found once. This specimen was CD4+ or CD8+ T cells sorted from blood, taken in a trial of the OX40 agonist ivuxolimab. The source of these receptors is an adult with an advanced solid tumor such as melanoma, head and neck, liver or kidney cancer.

The chain employs TRBV18 and TRBJ2-7, with 8 bases aligning to TRBD2. The CDR3 has 15 residues. The germline CDR1 and CDR2 sequences are KGHSH and LQKENI. Trimming took 4 bases from V and 2 from J; bases not matched to a gene: 7. The CDR3 protein is CASSRTGGTTYEQYF. DNA of the CDR3: TGTGCCAGCTCACGGACGGGGGGGACGACCTACGAGCAGTACTTC.

The V and J genes are TRBV7-9 and TRBJ2-7; 10 nucleotides align to TRBD1. V lost 5 bases and J lost 0; bases outside the gene matches: 7. The CDR3 totals 16 residues. CDR1 is SEHNR, CDR2 FQNEAQ, per germline (reference sequence). As DNA, the CDR3 is TGTGCCAGCAGCGCCCGACAGGGGGCCGGCTCCTACGAGCAGTACTTC. Translation gives CASSARQGAGSYEQYF. Together with reference TRBV7-9 and TRBJ2-7, the CDR3 gives the full variable domain: DTGVSQNPRHKITKRGQNVTFRCDPISEHNRLYWYRQTLGQGPEFLTYFQNEAQLEKSRLLSDRFSAERPKGSFSTLEIQRTEQGDSAMYLCASSARQGAGSYEQYFGPGTRLTVT.

This rearrangement joins TRBV27 to TRBJ1-5; no definite D call. Trimming stripped 6 bases from V and 4 bases from J, with 16 bases between. The CDR3 sequence is 15 residues long. Germline V gene lookup returns CDR1 MNHEY and CDR2 SMNVEV (reference sequence). The CDR3: CASRIAGKSNQPQHF. For the CDR3, the DNA is TGTGCCAGCAGAATCGCCGGGAAGTCAAATCAGCCCCAGCATTTT.

Comments on this clone: Other DNA sequences in the same sample also yield this CDR3. V usage is TRBV6-5 and J usage is TRBJ1-2; no clear D gene. The CDR3 runs to 15 residues. Trimming took off 0 bases at V and 0 bases at J, with 8 bases between the two ends. Per germline, CDR1 MNHEY and CDR2 SVGAGI. The CDR3 coding sequence is TGTGCCAGCAGTTACTCGAATCGAGCTAACTATGGCTACACCTTC. This translates into CASSYSNRANYGYTF.

V gene TRBV6-5 combines with J gene TRBJ1-1; TRBD1 matches at 7 bases. This CDR3 contains 15 residues. Germline lookup yields CDR1 MNHEY and CDR2 SVGAGI. Trimming cost V 0 bases and J 3 bases; bases outside gene matches: 4. The CDR3 DNA reads TGTGCCAGCAGTTACTCAACGGGGACAGACACTGAAGCTTTCTTT. Amino acids: CASSYSTGTDTEAFF.

The sample holds one count of this clone. The chain joins TRBV5-4 to TRBJ2-7, with a possible D match to TRBD1 (6 bases). Germline values: CDR1 SGHNT, CDR2 YYREEE (reference sequence). The CDR3 spans 13 residues. Trimming left V 0 bases short and J 4 bases short, with 8 bases between. The CDR3 reads CASSLATGYEQYF. CDR3 DNA: TGTGCCAGCAGCTTGGCGACAGGATACGAGCAGTACTTC.

The rearrangement joins TRBV18 to TRBJ2-5; D assignment may be TRBD1 or TRBD2 (5 bases each). CDR1 and CDR2 from the germline V gene are KGHSH and LQKENI. The CDR3 is 18 residues long. Trimming pared 1 base from V and 2 bases from J, leaving 20 bases between. The CDR3 sequence is CASSPLLPLGDLQETQYF. Here the CDR3 DNA reads TGTGCCAGCTCACCACTACTACCCCTCGGGGACCTACAAGAGACCCAGTACTTC.

The chain carries TRBV27 and TRBJ1-1, with D perhaps TRBD1 (5 bases). CDR1 MNHEY and CDR2 SMNVEV come from the germline V gene (reference sequence). V was trimmed by 5 bases and J by 3 bases, leaving 10 bases between them. The CDR3 has 13 residues. The CDR3 sequence: CASSLQDDTEAFF. In DNA, the CDR3 is TGTGCCAGCAGTCTACAGGACGACACTGAAGCTTTCTTT.

The chain uses TRBV30 and TRBJ2-7; D perhaps matches TRBD2 (5 bases). Trimming took off 5 bases at V and 3 bases at J, with 14 bases between the two ends. This CDR3 spans 13 amino acids. Germline V CDR1 and CDR2: GTSNPN, SVGIG (reference sequence). CDR3 loop: CAWRTRFIYEQYF. In nucleotides, the CDR3 is TGTGCCTGGCGGACTCGATTTATCTACGAGCAGTACTTC.

This clone was recorded only once. The genes are TRBV19 and TRBJ2-5; D perhaps matches TRBD2 (7 bases). The V end was cut by 5 bases, the J end by 4 bases, with 17 bases between. There are 15 residues in the CDR3. Germline lookup yields CDR1 LNHDA and CDR2 SQIVND (reference sequence). The CDR3 sequence: CASSLGGGWGETQYF. The DNA for the CDR3 is TGTGCCAGTAGTTTGGGCGGGGGCTGGGGAGAGACCCAGTACTTC.

The rearrangement joins TRBV29-1 to TRBJ2-7; 8 nucleotides line up with TRBD1. V was pared by 8 bases and J by 2 bases, with 8 bases of the junction left unmatched. Germline-derived CDR1 and CDR2 are SQVTM and ANQGSEA. CDR3 length equals 13 residues. The CDR3 nucleotides are TGCAGCTTTCGGACAGGGATCACCTACGAGCAGTACTTC. Encoded protein: CSFRTGITYEQYF.

The genes are TRBV19 and TRBJ1-5; 7 positions agree with TRBD1. CDR1 and CDR2 from the germline V gene are LNHDA and SQIVND (reference sequence). The CDR3 loop spans 16 amino acids. V lost 5 bases to trimming and J lost 4 bases; unmatched junction nucleotides: 11. The CDR3 protein is CASSSWTGERNQPQHF. DNA for the CDR3: TGTGCCAGTAGTTCTTGGACAGGAGAGAGGAATCAGCCCCAGCATTTT.

This sequence joins TRBV6-1 and TRBJ1-1; no clear D gene. Germline CDR1 is MNHNS and CDR2 is SASEGT. V was cut by 8 bases and J by 5 bases, with 18 bases left in between. This CDR3 spans 14 amino acids. The CDR3 protein is CASGRPQVWTEAFF. In nucleotides, the CDR3 is TGTGCCAGCGGCCGACCGCAGGTATGGACTGAAGCTTTCTTT.

The chain's CDR3 is CASSEEVGRTEAFF. In nucleotides, the CDR3 is TGTGCCAGCAGTGAAGAGGTAGGGCGGACTGAAGCTTTCTTT. This chain links TRBV2 with TRBJ1-1; D uncertain. This CDR3 is 14 amino acids long. CDR1 SNHLY and CDR2 FYNNEI come from the germline V gene. Trimming stripped 1 base from V and 5 bases from J, with 11 bases between.

V and J are TRBV9 and TRBJ2-7, with 7 positions matching TRBD2. Germline assignment: CDR1 SGDLS and CDR2 YYNGEE. This CDR3 spans 16 amino acids. The junction had 8 bases not matched to a gene; V was cut back by 0 bases and J by 2 bases. The CDR3 spells CASSVGGAGSPYEQYF. The CDR3 DNA follows: TGTGCCAGCAGCGTAGGAGGAGCGGGGAGCCCCTACGAGCAGTACTTC.

The J gene is TRBJ2-5, the V gene TRBV11-2, with 9 nucleotides matching TRBD2. The CDR3 is 14 amino acids. The ends lost 3 bases at V and 3 bases at J; junction bases unmatched: 2. The germline V gene has CDR1 SGHAT and CDR2 FQNNGV. As DNA, the CDR3 is TGTGCCAGCAGCTTTGCGGGGGGGAAAGAGACCCAGTACTTC. Its protein product is CASSFAGGKETQYF.

This clone was counted many times. V gene TRBV5-1 combines with J gene TRBJ1-6; D remains ambiguous. CDR3 length: 16 amino acids. Trimming took off 3 bases at V and 6 bases at J, with 16 bases between the two ends. The germline V gene has CDR1 SGHRS and CDR2 YFSETQ. CDR3 amino acids: CASSSETPGVNSPLHF. For the CDR3, the DNA is TGCGCCAGCAGCTCAGAAACCCCTGGGGTTAATTCACCCCTCCACTTT. Using reference TRBV5-1 and TRBJ1-6 for the parts outside the CDR3, the full variable domain is KAGVTQTPRYLIKTRGQQVTLSCSPISGHRSVSWYQQTPGQGLQFLFEYFSETQRNKGNFPGRFSGRQFSNSRSEMNVSTLELGDSALYLCASSSETPGVNSPLHFGNGTRLTVT.

This chain joins TRBV7-6 and TRBJ2-1, with 8 positions matching TRBD1. Germline CDR1 and CDR2: SGHVS and FNYEAQ. Trimming removed 1 base from V and 9 bases from J; junction bases left unmatched: 11. There are 16 residues in the CDR3. CDR3 residues: CASSLVGSGGRREQFF. The CDR3 DNA reads TGTGCCAGCAGCTTAGTAGGGTCAGGGGGCCGTCGTGAGCAGTTCTTC.

The chain is built from TRBV5-4 and TRBJ2-5; D is perhaps TRBD2 (5 bases). Deletions cut 2 bases from V and 4 bases from J, with 12 bases between. Per germline, CDR1 SGHNT and CDR2 YYREEE (reference sequence). The CDR3 extends over 14 amino acids. The CDR3 here is CASSFTSGRETQYF. CDR3 DNA sequence: TGTGCCAGCAGCTTTACCAGCGGTCGAGAGACCCAGTACTTC. Complete variable domain (other parts from reference TRBV5-4 and TRBJ2-5): ETGVTQSPTHLIKTRGQQVTLRCSSQSGHNTVSWYQQALGQGPQFIFQYYREEENGRGNFPPRFSGLQFPNYSSELNVNALELDDSALYLCASSFTSGRETQYFGPGTRLLVL.

The V and J genes are TRBV30 and TRBJ1-4; maybe TRBD1 (6 bases). This CDR3 comprises 15 residues. Germline CDR1 GTSNPN, CDR2 SVGIG (reference sequence). Deletions cut 1 base from V and 8 bases from J, with 17 bases between. The CDR3 reads CAWSAHTGLREKLFF. In nucleotides, the CDR3 is TGTGCCTGGAGTGCCCATACAGGGTTGCGAGAAAAACTGTTTTTT.

This clone was seen just once. This rearrangement joins TRBV4-1 to TRBJ1-1; D unclear. V was pared by 1 base and J by 1 base, with 10 bases between. The CDR3 is 15 residues long. CDR1 and CDR2 from the germline V gene are MGHRA and YSYEKL. The CDR3 is CASSQVMMGNTEAFF. CDR3 nucleotide sequence: TGCGCCAGCAGCCAAGTGATGATGGGGAACACTGAAGCTTTCTTT.

This chain connects TRBV29-1 to TRBJ1-5; D gene unclear. Germline values: CDR1 SQVTM, CDR2 ANQGSEA. This CDR3 has 14 amino acids. The ends were cut back, 4 bases at V and 0 bases at J, with 10 bases in the middle. The CDR3 sequence is CSVALSNSNQPQHF. The CDR3 bases are TGCAGCGTTGCGCTCTCAAATAGCAATCAGCCCCAGCATTTT.

The chain links TRBV5-1 to TRBJ1-6; maybe TRBD1 (6 bases). Deletions cut 6 bases from V and 7 bases from J, with 17 bases between. The CDR3 consists of 15 residues. Per the germline V gene, CDR1 is SGHRS and CDR2 is YFSETQ. The CDR3 DNA is TGCGCCAGCACTTACGCAGTAGGGGGAAATTCACCCCTCCACTTT. It yields the protein CASTYAVGGNSPLHF.

CDR3 amino acids: CASSQAGQGARVYGYTF. The CDR3 DNA is TGCGCCAGCAGCCAAGCGGGACAGGGGGCTCGAGTCTATGGCTACACCTTC. The chain joins TRBV4-3 to TRBJ1-2; 12 nucleotides line up with TRBD1. Germline trimming cut 1 base from V and 4 bases from J; bases unmatched to any gene: 7. This CDR3 region has 17 residues. The germline V gene has CDR1 LGHNA and CDR2 YSLEER.

The chain combines TRBV7-9 with TRBJ2-7, with 10 nucleotides matching TRBD1. The CDR3 is made up of 14 amino acids. The germline CDR1 and CDR2 sequences are SEHNR and FQNEAQ (reference sequence). With V trimmed by 5 bases and J by 7 bases, 8 bases remained unmatched. Written as DNA, the CDR3 is TGTGCCAGCAGCATCCGGGACAGGGGAGGAGAGCAGTACTTC. Translating gives CASSIRDRGGEQYF.

This clone appeared a single time. The chain employs TRBV19 and TRBJ1-6, with 7 bases that match TRBD1. Trimming took 5 bases from V and 0 from J; bases not matched to a gene: 1. The CDR3 totals 15 residues. CDR1 is LNHDA, CDR2 SQIVND, per germline (reference sequence). CDR3 coding DNA: TGTGCCAGTAGTTACAGGGGCTCCTATAATTCACCCCTCCACTTT. This translates into CASSYRGSYNSPLHF.

This clone has more than one count but fewer than ten. This chain joins TRBV19 and TRBJ2-7; D is unclear. Trimming pared 5 bases from V and 4 bases from J, leaving 12 bases between. The CDR3 has 13 amino acids. Germline assignment: CDR1 LNHDA and CDR2 SQIVND (reference sequence). CDR3 nucleotide sequence: TGTGCCAGTAGTCCCAACGGGCTTTACGAGCAGTACTTC. Amino acids: CASSPNGLYEQYF.

The chain recombines TRBV6-1 with TRBJ2-5, with a weak D call TRBD2 (5 bases). This CDR3 contains 19 residues. Germline values: CDR1 MNHNS, CDR2 SASEGT. V lost 2 bases and J 1 base, leaving 23 bases between the germline ends. Written as DNA, the CDR3 is TGTGCCAGCAGTGAATTCAGTGTGGTTTCTAGCCCCCCCCAAGAGACCCAGTACTTC. It specifies CASSEFSVVSSPPQETQYF.

The chain employs TRBV7-2 and TRBJ2-7; 9 bases align to TRBD1. With V trimmed by 1 base and J by 1 base, 5 bases remained unmatched. The V gene's germline CDR1 is SGHTA and CDR2 FQGNSA. CDR3 length: 16 residues. CDR3 DNA sequence: TGTGCCAGCAGCTTAGGTACAGGGGGCTTATCCTACGAGCAGTACTTC. Translated: CASSLGTGGLSYEQYF.